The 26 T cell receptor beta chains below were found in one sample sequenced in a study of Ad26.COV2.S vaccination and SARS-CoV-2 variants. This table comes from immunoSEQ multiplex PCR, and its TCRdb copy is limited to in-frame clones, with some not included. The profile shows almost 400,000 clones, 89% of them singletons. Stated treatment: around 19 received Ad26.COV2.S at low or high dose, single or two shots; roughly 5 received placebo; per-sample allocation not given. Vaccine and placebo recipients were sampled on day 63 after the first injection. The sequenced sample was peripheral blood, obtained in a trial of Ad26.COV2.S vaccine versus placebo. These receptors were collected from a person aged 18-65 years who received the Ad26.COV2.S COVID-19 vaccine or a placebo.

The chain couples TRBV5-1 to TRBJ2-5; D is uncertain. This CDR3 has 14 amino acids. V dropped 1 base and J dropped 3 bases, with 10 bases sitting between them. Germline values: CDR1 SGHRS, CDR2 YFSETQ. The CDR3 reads CASSLRRQKETQYF. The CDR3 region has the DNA TGCGCCAGCAGCTTGCGTCGGCAGAAAGAGACCCAGTACTTC.

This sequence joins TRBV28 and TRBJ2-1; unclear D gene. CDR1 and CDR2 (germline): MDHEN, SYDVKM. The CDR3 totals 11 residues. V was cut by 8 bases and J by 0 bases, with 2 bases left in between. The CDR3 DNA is TGTGCCAGCGACTCCTACAATGAGCAGTTCTTC. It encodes CASDSYNEQFF.

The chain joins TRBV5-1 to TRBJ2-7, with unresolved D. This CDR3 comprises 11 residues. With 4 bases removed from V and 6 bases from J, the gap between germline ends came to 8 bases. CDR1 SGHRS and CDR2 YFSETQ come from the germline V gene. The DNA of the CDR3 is TGCGCCAGCAGCCTCCGAGGCGAGCAGTACTTC. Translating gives CASSLRGEQYF.

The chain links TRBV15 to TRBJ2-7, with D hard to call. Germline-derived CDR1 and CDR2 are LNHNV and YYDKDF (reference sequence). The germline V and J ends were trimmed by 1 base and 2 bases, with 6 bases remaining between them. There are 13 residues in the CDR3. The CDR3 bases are TGTGCCACCAGCAGAGGGGCTCCCTACGAGCAGTACTTC. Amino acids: CATSRGAPYEQYF.

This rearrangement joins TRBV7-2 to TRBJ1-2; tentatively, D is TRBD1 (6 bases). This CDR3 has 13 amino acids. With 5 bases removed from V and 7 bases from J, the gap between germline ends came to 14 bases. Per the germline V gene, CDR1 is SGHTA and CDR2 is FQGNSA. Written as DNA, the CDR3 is TGTGCCAGCAGCCCGCTACAGGGAGGTGGCTACACCTTC. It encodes CASSPLQGGGYTF.

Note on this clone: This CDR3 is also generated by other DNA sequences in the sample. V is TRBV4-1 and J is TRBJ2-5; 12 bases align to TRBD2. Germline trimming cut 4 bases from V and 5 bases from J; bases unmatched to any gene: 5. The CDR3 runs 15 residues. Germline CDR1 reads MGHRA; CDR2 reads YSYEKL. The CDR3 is CASSPSGRAGETQYF. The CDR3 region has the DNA TGCGCCAGCAGCCCTAGCGGGAGGGCCGGGGAGACCCAGTACTTC.

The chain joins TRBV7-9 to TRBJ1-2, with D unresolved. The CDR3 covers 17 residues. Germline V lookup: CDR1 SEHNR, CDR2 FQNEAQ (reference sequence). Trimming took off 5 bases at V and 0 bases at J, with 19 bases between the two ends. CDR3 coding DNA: TGTGCCAGCAGCCCATTTAGCTCTAGGACGGCTAACTATGGCTACACCTTC. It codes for CASSPFSSRTANYGYTF.

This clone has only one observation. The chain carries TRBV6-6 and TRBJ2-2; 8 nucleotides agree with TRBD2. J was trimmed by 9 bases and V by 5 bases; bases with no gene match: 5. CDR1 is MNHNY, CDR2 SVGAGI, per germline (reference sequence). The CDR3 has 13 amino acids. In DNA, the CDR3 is TGTGCCAGCAGTAGACTAGCGACCCGGGAGCTGTTTTTT. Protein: CASSRLATRELFF.

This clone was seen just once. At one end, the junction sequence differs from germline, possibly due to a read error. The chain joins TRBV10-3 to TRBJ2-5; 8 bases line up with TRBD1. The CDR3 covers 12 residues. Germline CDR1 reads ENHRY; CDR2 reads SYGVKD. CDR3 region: CAIRQGEEAQYF. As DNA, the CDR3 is TGTGCCATCAGACAGGGGGAAGAGGCCCAGTACTTC.

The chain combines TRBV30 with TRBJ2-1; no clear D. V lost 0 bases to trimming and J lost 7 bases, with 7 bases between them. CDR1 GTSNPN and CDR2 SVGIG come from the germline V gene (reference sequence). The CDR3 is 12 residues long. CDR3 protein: CAWSVVQNEQFF. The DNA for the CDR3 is TGTGCCTGGAGTGTCGTCCAGAATGAGCAGTTCTTC.

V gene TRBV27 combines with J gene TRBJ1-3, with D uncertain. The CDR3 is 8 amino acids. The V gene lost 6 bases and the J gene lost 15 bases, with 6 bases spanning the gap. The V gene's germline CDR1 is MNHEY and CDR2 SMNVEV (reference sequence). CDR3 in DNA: TGTGCCAGCAGCCCAGGATATTTT. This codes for CASSPGYF.

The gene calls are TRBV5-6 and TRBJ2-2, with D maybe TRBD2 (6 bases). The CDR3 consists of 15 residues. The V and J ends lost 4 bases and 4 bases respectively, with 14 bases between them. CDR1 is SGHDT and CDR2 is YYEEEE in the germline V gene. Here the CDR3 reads CASSLPSVLTGELFF. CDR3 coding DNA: TGTGCCAGCAGCCTACCTAGCGTTCTCACCGGGGAGCTGTTTTTT.

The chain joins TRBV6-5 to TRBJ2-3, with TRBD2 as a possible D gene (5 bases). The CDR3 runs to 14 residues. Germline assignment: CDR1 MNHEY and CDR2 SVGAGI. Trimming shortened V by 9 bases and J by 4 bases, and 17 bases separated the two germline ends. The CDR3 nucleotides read TGTGCCAGTGCCACCGGGATAGCAGCAGATACGCAGTATTTT. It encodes CASATGIAADTQYF.

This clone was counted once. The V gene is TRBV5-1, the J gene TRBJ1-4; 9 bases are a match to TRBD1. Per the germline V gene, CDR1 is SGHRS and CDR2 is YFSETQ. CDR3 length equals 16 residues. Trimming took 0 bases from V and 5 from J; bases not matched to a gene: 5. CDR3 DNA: TGCGCCAGCAGCTTGGAATCCGGGACAGGGAATGAAAAACTGTTTTTT. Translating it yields CASSLESGTGNEKLFF. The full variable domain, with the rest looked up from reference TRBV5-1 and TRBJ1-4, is KAGVTQTPRYLIKTRGQQVTLSCSPISGHRSVSWYQQTPGQGLQFLFEYFSETQRNKGNFPGRFSGRQFSNSRSEMNVSTLELGDSALYLCASSLESGTGNEKLFFGSGTQLSVL.

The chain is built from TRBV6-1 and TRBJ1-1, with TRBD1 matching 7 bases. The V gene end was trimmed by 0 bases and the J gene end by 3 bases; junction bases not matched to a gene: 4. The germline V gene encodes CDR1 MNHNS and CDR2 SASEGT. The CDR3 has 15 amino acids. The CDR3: CASSEAGQGDTEAFF. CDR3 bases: TGTGCCAGCAGTGAAGCAGGGCAGGGGGACACTGAAGCTTTCTTT.

CDR3 loop: CASLFLNEQFF. For the CDR3, the DNA is TGTGCCAGTCTTTTCCTCAATGAGCAGTTCTTC. The rearrangement uses TRBV5-5 and TRBJ2-1, with D hard to call. Germline V CDR1 and CDR2: SGHKS, YYEKEE (reference sequence). The V gene lost 8 bases and the J gene lost 6 bases, with 9 bases spanning the gap. The CDR3 is made up of 11 amino acids.

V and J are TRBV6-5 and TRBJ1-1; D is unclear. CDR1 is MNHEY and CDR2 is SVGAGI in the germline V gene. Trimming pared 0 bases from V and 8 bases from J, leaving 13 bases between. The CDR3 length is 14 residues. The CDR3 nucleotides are TGTGCCAGCAGTTACTCATACCGAGAGGGAGAAGCTTTCTTT. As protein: CASSYSYREGEAFF.

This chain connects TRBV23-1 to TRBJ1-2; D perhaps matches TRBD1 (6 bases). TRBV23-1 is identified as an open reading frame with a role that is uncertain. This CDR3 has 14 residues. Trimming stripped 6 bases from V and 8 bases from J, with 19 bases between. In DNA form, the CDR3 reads TGCGCCAGCAGGGGGGGGCGGGACCCACGGGGCTACACCTTC. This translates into CASRGGRDPRGYTF.

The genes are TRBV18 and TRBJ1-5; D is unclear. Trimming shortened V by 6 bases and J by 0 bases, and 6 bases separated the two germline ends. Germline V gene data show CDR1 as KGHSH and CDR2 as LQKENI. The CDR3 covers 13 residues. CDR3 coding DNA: TGTGCCAGCTCTCGGGATAGCAATCAGCCCCAGCATTTT. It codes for CASSRDSNQPQHF.

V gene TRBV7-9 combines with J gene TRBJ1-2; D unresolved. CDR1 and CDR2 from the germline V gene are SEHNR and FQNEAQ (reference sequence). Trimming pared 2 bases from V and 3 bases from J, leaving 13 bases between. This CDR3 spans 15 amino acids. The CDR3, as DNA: TGTGCCAGCAGCTTACGGGCCGGTACTCACTATGGCTACACCTTC. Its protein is CASSLRAGTHYGYTF.

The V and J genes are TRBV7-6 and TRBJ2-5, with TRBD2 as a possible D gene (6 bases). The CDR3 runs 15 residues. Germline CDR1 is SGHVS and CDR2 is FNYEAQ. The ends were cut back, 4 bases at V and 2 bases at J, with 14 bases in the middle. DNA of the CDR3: TGTGCCAGCAGCTCTTATAGGGACTCTCAAGAGACCCAGTACTTC. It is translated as CASSSYRDSQETQYF.

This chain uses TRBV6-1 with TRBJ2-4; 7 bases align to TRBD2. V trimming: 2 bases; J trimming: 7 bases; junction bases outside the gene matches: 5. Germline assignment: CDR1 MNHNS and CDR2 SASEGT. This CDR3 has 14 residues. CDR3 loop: CASSEPGLPNIQYF. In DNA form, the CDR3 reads TGTGCCAGCAGTGAACCGGGACTACCTAACATTCAGTACTTC.

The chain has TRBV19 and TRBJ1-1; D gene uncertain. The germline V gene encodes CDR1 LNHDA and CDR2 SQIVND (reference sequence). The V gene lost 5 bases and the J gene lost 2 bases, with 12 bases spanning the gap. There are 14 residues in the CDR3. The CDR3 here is CASSPRRINTEAFF. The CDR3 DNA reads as TGTGCCAGTAGTCCCCGGCGCATTAACACTGAAGCTTTCTTT.

Here the CDR3 reads CASSLWGNSPLHF. The CDR3 DNA reads as TGTGCCAGCAGCTTATGGGGTAATTCACCCCTCCACTTT. The V and J genes are TRBV7-2 and TRBJ1-6, with D unresolved. The CDR3 contains 13 residues. CDR1 SGHTA and CDR2 FQGNSA come from the germline V gene. The ends were cut back, 2 bases at V and 6 bases at J, with 5 bases in the middle.

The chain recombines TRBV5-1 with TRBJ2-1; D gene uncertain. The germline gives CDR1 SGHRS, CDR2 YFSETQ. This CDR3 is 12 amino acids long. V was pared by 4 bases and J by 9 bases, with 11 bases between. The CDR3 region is CASSALTSEQFF. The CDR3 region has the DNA TGCGCCAGCAGCGCCCTCACGAGTGAGCAGTTCTTC.

CDR3 sequence reads: CASSFLGDINPYEQYF. CDR3 coding DNA: TGTGCCAGCAGTTTCCTCGGTGACATCAACCCTTACGAGCAGTACTTC. The chain combines TRBV9 with TRBJ2-7; D unclear. Trimming left V 5 bases short and J 4 bases short, with 22 bases between. The germline CDR1 and CDR2 sequences are SGDLS and YYNGEE. CDR3 length: 16 amino acids.